The 3 T cell receptor beta chains reported below all come from one sample, sequenced in a study of blood T cells in healthy people across ages. A sample-barcoded 5' primer and a J-beta primer mix were used in a second PCR of roughly 6 to 11 cycles. TCRdb ran MiXCR on the 5' RACE reads and lists one entry per CDR3 protein. The sample consists of about 780,000 distinct CDR3 sequences, roughly 25% of them appearing once. These data are also associated with another study on T cells of mothers and their children.

Sequenced material: blood. The receptors come from a boy between 10 and 17 years old in good health.

This clonotype was observed a few times. V usage is TRBV5-5 and J usage is TRBJ2-5, with TRBD2 as a possible D gene (5 bases). The end of the DNA is better explained by TRBJ2-7, so the J call may be wrong. Germline assignment: CDR1 SGHKS and CDR2 YYEKEE (reference sequence). This CDR3 is 15 amino acids long. The CDR3 DNA is TGTGCCAGCAGCTTGGGGGCTTCGGGGAACTACGAGCAGTACTTC. Amino acids: CASSLGASGNYEQYF.

This clonotype was picked up many times. The chain is built from TRBV29-1 and TRBJ2-2, with TRBD2 matching over 8 bases. V shed 4 bases, J shed 2 bases, and the junction held 3 bases outside the gene matches. Germline V lookup: CDR1 SQVTM, CDR2 ANQGSEA. This CDR3 region has 14 residues. Here the CDR3 reads CSVVAGGNTGELFF. The CDR3 nucleotides are TGCAGCGTTGTGGCGGGGGGAAACACCGGGGAGCTGTTTTTT.

This chain links TRBV6-2 or TRBV6-3 with TRBJ2-7; D might be TRBD2 (6 bases). Germline CDR1 is MNHEY and CDR2 is SVGEGT. The CDR3 has 14 amino acids. V lost 4 bases to trimming and J lost 5 bases, with 15 bases between them. CDR3 residues: CASSFREVRNEQYF. In DNA, the CDR3 is TGTGCCAGCAGTTTCAGGGAGGTAAGAAACGAGCAGTACTTC.